This T cell receptor beta chain was captured in a study of T cell responses to AZD1222 COVID-19 vaccine. Study as a whole: Samples with a second dose at about 4 or about 12 weeks were pooled together.

Sequencing was performed with immunoSEQ multiplex PCR; in TCRdb, only in-frame clones are kept and a portion is missing. Seen here are 100,000 to 150,000 clones, over 80% observed once, and the top ten hold 0.85% to 1.3%. The study, taken as a whole, reports: As reported, nearly half of all spike-specific TCRs target variant regions that are unmutated. With dominance at 160-218 and 743-854, vaccine-associated CD4 TCRs spanned spike. Donors were chiefly white British, with a greater number of females, and clonal diversity was perhaps underestimated.

The CDR3 covers 11 residues. Trimming shortened V by 4 bases and J by 8 bases, and 9 bases separated the two germline ends. Germline assignment: CDR1 GTSNPN and CDR2 SVGIG (reference sequence). As regards this clone: Its antigen is unknown.

This TCR was recovered from an adult in good health. Sequences were derived from peripheral blood, sampled on day 0 of AZD1222 vaccination. The chain links TRBV30 to TRBJ2-1; maybe TRBD1 (6 bases). For the CDR3, the DNA is TGTGCCTGGAAACAGGGCCATGAGCAGTTCTTC. This sequence encodes CAWKQGHEQFF.